This record concerns one T cell receptor (beta chain) sequence. The antigen this receptor binds is unknown. No base quality information exists; no much larger clone differs at one position. V ends up 1 base short and J 2 bases short, with an unmatched junction base count of 6. CDR3 length: 17 amino acids, cysteine to phenylalanine. The read is trimmed to its CDR3 DNA, 51 bases read in frame from base 1. Reading the germline V gene gives CDR1 SGHRS and CDR2 YFSETQ. In total, approximately 700 healthy bone marrow donors made up the cohort. At the time of sampling, all cohort members were nominally healthy, though unrecorded immune exposures were likely present. The donor was CMV seronegative and belonged to the group of more than 300 seronegative cohort members. Each donor provided a peripheral blood sample, and peripheral blood mononuclear cells were used for TCR beta sequencing. The Qiagen DNeasy Blood Extraction Kit was used to extract genomic DNA from the blood cell samples.

The data are from a study of cytomegalovirus exposure and HLA in healthy donors (dated by TCRdb to 2016 to 2017). About the investigation overall: In an earlier analysis of approximately 500 of the donors, 250 to 350 Gb of sequence data and 117 million unique TCR beta sequences from about 179 million T cells were reported. In addition to the first cohort of 500 to 850 subjects, a separate validation cohort of around 110 different subjects was used. HLA typing covered class I and class II loci at four-digit resolution. Donor age, sex, ethnicity and CMV serostatus were compiled together with the repertoire data. A later analysis re-analyzed previously published TCR beta repertoires from several hundred donors and added high-resolution HLA genotyping to study TCR occurrence patterns. An early release that covered more than 550 HLA-typed donors contained around 330 gigabases of sequencing data and tens of millions of unique TCR sequences. Genome-wide SNP genotypes for about 55% of the roughly 670 donors were used in a later genetic analysis, which treated that subset as a discovery cohort. A handful of DR-DQ haplotypes were treated as single units for association and clustering because of strong linkage in the cohort. High-throughput TCR immunosequencing, statistical association of individual TCRs with disease status, and machine learning were combined to predict cytomegalovirus infection status. Every repertoire in the discovery cohort had been generated on one and the same sequencing platform. To decide whether each TCR beta V gene segment behaved as functional or pseudogenic, an earlier analysis of some 570 of the donors relied on high-throughput TCR beta sequencing. The later analysis used no new phenotypic data to find candidate immune exposures, relying instead on TCR beta sequences and their occurrence across donors. The number of donors typed differed by locus, with 629-630 for A, B, C, DRB1 and DQB1, 522 for DQA1, 606 for DPA1, and some 470 for DPB1. The study was designed to test whether signatures of past pathogen exposure could be identified by cataloging public T cell receptors. Of the 300 to 400 genotyped donors, over 65% fell in the genetic ancestry cluster associated with self-reported Caucasian donors. The T cell repertoires of some 700 subjects were profiled by immunosequencing and related to cytomegalovirus serostatus. Among 398 genotyped donors of the cohort, an average of approximately 230,000 unique TCR beta nucleotide sequences were sequenced per donor, roughly 18% of them non-productive. Overall study outcomes, separate from this receptor: Compared with equally common non-associated chains, HLA-associated TCR beta chains in a later analysis were more clonally expanded and had lower generation probabilities. A later analysis found that most CMV-associated TCR beta chains appeared HLA-restricted, with HLA associations seemingly driven largely by CMV exposure. Cytomegalovirus status was reported to be diagnosed by the classifier with high specificity and sensitivity in both the original and validation cohorts. Linkage disequilibrium might explain the correlated functional status among segregating V segments, but an unknown experimental factor could not be excluded. A further reported finding was that TCR beta sequences accurately predicted the HLA-A and HLA-B alleles for most subjects in the first cohort. In an earlier analysis of around 600 of the donors, most TCR beta V segments appeared in productive rearrangements about 87% or about 30% of the time, broadly matching IMGT annotations. In a later analysis, the rate of TCR association differed among HLA loci, with DRB1 alleles having the most associated TCRs and HLA-C alleles having the fewest. In the study, about 150 TCR beta chains were listed as associated with cytomegalovirus. Several of the top co-occurrence clusters appeared to be linked to parvovirus B19, influenza, CMV and Epstein-Barr virus, according to a later analysis. While some public TCRs were present in many individuals, most TCR sequences turned up only very rarely across donors. Presence/absence analyses assumed roughly uniform sequencing depth across donors, an assumption that may not hold. An association between a missense DCLRE1C variant and V-gene and J-gene trimming of TCR beta chains was found in a later genetic analysis and replicated in an independent cohort. This cohort had only TCR beta chains sequenced, and the lack of alpha or paired-chain data limited which features could be detected. Immune exposure information for the cohort was limited to CMV serostatus. Because counts were too low, 15 to 20 rarely observed V segments, including chromosome 9 orphons, were left out of the earlier analysis of 587 of the donors. When HLA alleles, especially DR and DQ, strongly co-occurred, attributing TCR associations to individual alleles was difficult. At a false discovery rate of 0.05, a later analysis linked approximately 18,000 TCR beta sequences to specific HLA alleles. A cluster of highly shared sequence variants was judged likely to represent a technical artifact of the sequencing pipeline. Because HLA typing was unavailable for some donors at each locus, only the typed subset was used in association tests. Some IMGT-functional V segments, including TRBV6-2 and TRBV6-3, could not be told apart with the 87-base-pair reads, so those segments were excluded. According to the authors, the approach could potentially be generalized to other disease states and immunological phenotypes. According to a later genetic analysis, donors in an Asian-associated ancestry cluster had fewer N-insertions in productive TCRs than the approximately 710-donor mean. A few of the identified cytomegalovirus-associated TCR beta chains were confirmed in vitro to be specific for cytomegalovirus antigens.

Receptor libraries were prepared by the immunoSEQ multiplex PCR assay. The multiplex PCR relied on a mix of 60 forward primers for TCR Vbeta segments and 13 reverse primers for TCR Jbeta segments. Amplification of the CDR3 region of rearranged TCR beta genes was performed with a multiplex PCR assay on genomic DNA. On the Illumina HiSeq System, the amplified TCR beta libraries were sequenced as 87-base-pair reads. From the authors' description of their analysis: Across the roughly 700 repertoires, a later analysis counted 80 million or so unique TCR beta chains, some 11 million of which were shared by at least two donors. Raw reads were error-corrected and collapsed into unique sequences by a nearest-neighbor algorithm in which closely related sequences were merged to remove PCR and sequencing errors. To assign V, D and J gene segments, CDR3 sequences were aligned to IMGT reference sequences. For a sequence to be retained, a match of at least six nucleotides was required to both a V gene segment and a J gene segment. A rearrangement was called productive if the CDR3 had no stop codons and remained in frame with V and J, and every other rearrangement was called non-productive. Following IMGT convention, CDR3 was defined as the stretch from the second conserved V-encoded cysteine to the conserved J-encoded phenylalanine. In an earlier analysis of around 540 of the donors, sequences lacking an unambiguous match to a single V gene segment were excluded. An earlier analysis of 550 to 650 of the donors classified V segments as functional when productive rearrangements were above 56.7% and as segregating when the standard deviation between donors was above 5%. A statistical classification framework was built for diagnosing cytomegalovirus status from the catalog of TCR beta chain sequences. A later analysis assigned V and J genes by comparing TCR nucleotide sequences with IMGT/GENE-DB human TR gene sequences. The TCRdist pipeline was used in a later analysis to assign CDR3 sequences and most-parsimonious VDJ recombination scenarios. In a later analysis, each TCR beta chain was defined by its CDR3 amino acid sequence together with its V-gene family, and reads lacking a unique V-gene family were excluded. As a way to deal with suspected cross-contamination and a sequencing artifact, a later analysis dropped approximately 590 nucleotide sequences that were highly shared and had low generation probability. In a later analysis, a clonal expansion index was calculated for each public chain from normalized within-repertoire ranks of inferred template counts. Generation probabilities in a later analysis came from a VDJ recombination model fitted to out-of-frame rearrangements, and those results were checked against IGoR. Hypergeometric tests were used in a later analysis to score TCR-TCR, TCR-HLA and TCR-CMV co-occurrence, with a repertoire-size bias correction applied to the TCR pairs. A later analysis estimated false discovery rates by permuting HLA or CMV assignments 20 times. In a later analysis, co-occurring TCRs were grouped using DBSCAN, with TCRdist sequence similarity added in when clustering inside HLA-allele-positive subsets. Repertoires with fewer than 30,000 or more than 120,000 public chains were left out of co-occurrence clustering, as were about 5 repertoires with anomalous nucleotide sharing. TCRdb holds this immuneACCESS table with in-frame rearrangements only. Some clones are missing; in checked studies, unresolved V genes explain under half, and the rest has no known cause. V, J and clone size reflect that table, while D and trimming were determined from the DNA. Here the sample has approximately 110,000 clones; around three quarters occur a single time. The ten top clones hold around 0.79% of the sample.

The rearrangement joined TRBV5-1 to TRBJ2-3, and 11 junction bases match TRBD2. This clonotype was sampled from a woman in her thirties in good health and CMV-seronegative. Source material: PBMCs. The CDR3 here reads CASSLRLAGGLTDTQYF. The bases are TGCGCCAGCAGCTTGAGGCTAGCGGGGGGACTCACAGATACGCAGTATTTT.